The next 31 T cell receptor beta chains were all read from a single sample in a study of T cell repertoires in cytomegalovirus infection. Via MiXCR, TCRdb re-called the reads, giving one row per CDR3 protein. The sample includes 830,000 or so distinct CDR3 sequences, approximately 29% of them seen just once. These receptors' antigens are unknown. The sequences come from cultured CD8+ T cells from PBMCs, collected from culture after CMV antigen stimulation. These receptors came from a human donor in good health (CMV status not recorded). Some clones in this sample may be carry-over from other donors' samples.

The gene calls are TRBV7-6 and TRBJ2-5; D uncertain. V lost 5 bases and J lost 2, with 15 bases in between. Germline V gene sequence: CDR1 SGHVS, CDR2 FNYEAQ. The CDR3 sequence is 15 residues long. This CDR3 is CASSHSWVSQETQYF. CDR3 DNA: TGTGCCAGCAGCCATTCCTGGGTTAGTCAAGAGACCCAGTACTTC.

This clonotype was counted at least ten times. The V and J genes are TRBV7-8 and TRBJ1-5; D remains unclear. Germline V lookup: CDR1 SGHVS, CDR2 FQNEAQ. The CDR3 is 13 amino acids. The ends were cut back, 4 bases at V and 5 bases at J, with 9 bases in the middle. The CDR3 loop reads CASSSRSHQPQHF. DNA for the CDR3: TGTGCCAGCAGCTCCAGGTCCCATCAGCCCCAGCATTTT.

In this sample, this clonotype turned up a few times. The chain couples TRBV5-5 to TRBJ2-2, with D maybe TRBD2 (5 bases). The V end lost 2 bases, the J end lost 1 base, and 12 bases lay between the germline ends. The CDR3 is made up of 16 amino acids. CDR1 is SGHKS and CDR2 is YYEKEE in the germline V gene (reference sequence). DNA for the CDR3: TGTGCCAGCAGCTTCTATAGCGTTGAGAACACCGGGGAGCTGTTTTTT. It codes for CASSFYSVENTGELFF.

The rearrangement joins TRBV7-6 to TRBJ2-2; TRBD2 matches 7 bases. The trim removed 0 bases at V and 6 bases at J, leaving 4 bases unmatched. Germline values: CDR1 SGHVS, CDR2 FNYEAQ. The CDR3 has 15 amino acids. CDR3 nucleotides: TGTGCCAGCAGCTTAGCGGGGGGGGACTCCGGGGAGCTGTTTTTT. Translated: CASSLAGGDSGELFF.

V is TRBV27 and J is TRBJ1-1; D is perhaps TRBD1 (6 bases). The length of the CDR3 is 14 residues. V shed 6 bases and J shed 5 bases, with 16 bases lying between them. Germline V gives CDR1 MNHEY, CDR2 SMNVEV (reference sequence). The CDR3 nucleotides are TGTGCCAGCAGGCGCACAGGGTATCGGACTGAAGCTTTCTTT. Residues: CASRRTGYRTEAFF.

The chain couples TRBV7-2 to TRBJ2-2, with D maybe TRBD2 (5 bases). CDR3 size: 15 residues. Germline values: CDR1 SGHTA, CDR2 FQGNSA. The V and J ends lost 2 bases and 4 bases respectively, with 11 bases between them. As DNA, the CDR3 is TGTGCCAGCAGCTTATTCCGGGATTTCACCGGGGAGCTGTTTTTT. Residues: CASSLFRDFTGELFF.

This clonotype was recorded at least ten times. This chain joins TRBV20-1 and TRBJ2-3; maybe TRBD1 (5 bases). The CDR3 sequence is 14 residues long. Trimming removed 6 bases from V and 4 bases from J, with 17 bases in between. The germline V gene has CDR1 DFQATT and CDR2 SNEGSKA (reference sequence). The CDR3, as DNA: TGCAGTGCCCTGGACACCGCTGCCGCAGATACGCAGTATTTT. It is translated as CSALDTAAADTQYF.

The genes are TRBV27 and TRBJ2-2; D uncertain. The germline V gene has CDR1 MNHEY and CDR2 SMNVEV (reference sequence). The CDR3 extends over 13 amino acids. V dropped 8 bases and J dropped 4 bases, with 11 bases sitting between them. For the CDR3, the DNA is TGTGCCAGCGGAAGCAGTGGCACCGGGGAGCTGTTTTTT. It is translated as CASGSSGTGELFF.

The chain has TRBV7-9 and TRBJ2-1, with D possibly being TRBD2 (5 bases). Trimming removed 2 bases at V and 2 bases at J, with 13 bases between. Germline values: CDR1 SEHNR, CDR2 FQNEAQ (reference sequence). CDR3 length: 16 residues. CDR3 protein: CASSLPDSPAYNEQFF. The CDR3 DNA reads as TGTGCCAGCAGCTTACCGGACTCTCCTGCCTACAATGAGCAGTTCTTC. Supplemented by reference TRBV7-9 and TRBJ2-1, the full variable domain reads DTGVSQNPRHKITKRGQNVTFRCDPISEHNRLYWYRQTLGQGPEFLTYFQNEAQLEKSRLLSDRFSAERPKGSFSTLEIQRTEQGDSAMYLCASSLPDSPAYNEQFFGPGTRLTVL.

The V and J genes are TRBV7-9 and TRBJ2-1; D possibly corresponds to TRBD1 (6 bases). This CDR3 is built from 16 residues. V lost 2 bases and J lost 1, with 12 bases in between. Germline V gene sequence: CDR1 SEHNR, CDR2 FQNEAQ (reference sequence). The DNA for the CDR3 is TGTGCCAGCAGCTTAAAGGGACATCCGTCCTACAATGAGCAGTTCTTC. Its protein is CASSLKGHPSYNEQFF.

A few counts support this clonotype. The chain joins TRBV5-8 to TRBJ1-1, with D hard to call. The CDR3 is 13 amino acids. The V gene lost 2 bases and the J gene lost 4 bases, with 9 bases spanning the gap. Germline CDR1 reads SGHTS; CDR2 reads YDEGEE. CDR3 protein: CASSFGRPTEAFF. For the CDR3, the DNA is TGTGCCAGCAGCTTTGGCAGGCCCACTGAAGCTTTCTTT. The full variable domain, rest sourced from reference TRBV5-8 and TRBJ1-1, is EAGVTQSPTHLIKTRGQQATLRCSPISGHTSVYWYQQALGLGLQFLLWYDEGEERNRGNFPPRFSGRQFPNYSSELNVNALELEDSALYLCASSFGRPTEAFFGQGTRLTVV.

This chain connects TRBV9 to TRBJ2-1; D not certain. V was shortened by 8 bases and J by 0 bases, with 12 bases between the two germline ends. CDR3 size: 14 residues. CDR1 SGDLS and CDR2 YYNGEE come from the germline V gene. CDR3 DNA sequence: TGTGCCAGTCAGGCCCTGGGCTCCTACAATGAGCAGTTCTTC. Encoded protein: CASQALGSYNEQFF.

The chain uses TRBV5-1 and TRBJ2-1, with TRBD2 matching over 10 bases. The CDR3 is made up of 17 amino acids. Per the germline V gene, CDR1 is SGHRS and CDR2 is YFSETQ. V was pared by 3 bases and J by 4 bases, with 10 bases of the junction left unmatched. The CDR3 DNA sequence: TGCGCCAGCAGCTCCCTTTGGGCTAGCGGGGGTTACAATGAGCAGTTCTTC. Translation gives CASSSLWASGGYNEQFF.

This clonotype was recorded a few times. The V gene is TRBV4-2, the J gene TRBJ2-2; 11 bases are shared with TRBD2. This CDR3 has 15 amino acids. V was pared by 7 bases and J by 2 bases, with 3 bases of the junction left unmatched. Germline loops: CDR1 LGHNA, CDR2 YNFKEQ. This CDR3 reads CASKTSGENTGELFF. CDR3 in DNA: TGTGCCAGCAAGACTAGCGGGGAAAACACCGGGGAGCTGTTTTTT.

V and J are TRBV29-1 and TRBJ2-3; D ambiguous. The CDR3 runs to 13 residues. The germline V gene encodes CDR1 SQVTM and CDR2 ANQGSEA. Trimming cost V 5 bases and J 2 bases, with 11 bases left between them. This CDR3 reads CSVPKDATDTQYF. The DNA of the CDR3 is TGCAGCGTTCCCAAGGACGCCACAGATACGCAGTATTTT.

The chain's CDR3 is CASSQDGRYESGGLRSYNEQFF. The DNA for the CDR3 is TGTGCCAGCAGCCAAGATGGGAGGTATGAAAGCGGGGGGCTGCGCTCCTACAATGAGCAGTTCTTC. This sequence joins TRBV4-2 and TRBJ2-1; 9 bases are a match to TRBD2. The CDR3 loop spans 22 amino acids. V lost 0 bases and J lost 0; bases outside the gene matches: 18. Per germline, CDR1 LGHNA and CDR2 YNFKEQ.

This clonotype was seen a single time. The chain carries TRBV13 and TRBJ2-7, with a possible D match to TRBD1 (6 bases). Germline loops: CDR1 PRHDT, CDR2 FYEKMQ (reference sequence). The CDR3 length is 14 residues. V was pared by 5 bases and J by 5 bases, with 16 bases between. The CDR3 here is CASSPITGFHEQYF. CDR3 coding DNA: TGTGCCAGCAGCCCCATAACAGGGTTCCACGAGCAGTACTTC.

This rearrangement joins TRBV28 to TRBJ1-5; TRBD1 matches 9 bases. The CDR3 has 16 residues. V shed 6 bases, J shed 0 bases, and the junction held 6 bases outside the gene matches. From germline, CDR1 is MDHEN and CDR2 SYDVKM. CDR3 nucleotide sequence: TGTGCCAGCAGCCCTACAGGGGGCTATAGCAATCAGCCCCAGCATTTT. Encoded protein: CASSPTGGYSNQPQHF.

The chain combines TRBV5-5 with TRBJ2-5; D remains ambiguous. CDR1 is SGHKS, CDR2 YYEKEE, per germline (reference sequence). The CDR3 runs 15 residues. Between the trimmed V and J ends, which lost 1 base and 1 base, there was a span of 11 bases. The CDR3 protein is CASSLRRAGQETQYF. CDR3 nucleotide sequence: TGTGCCAGCAGCTTGAGAAGGGCAGGCCAAGAGACCCAGTACTTC.

This clonotype was observed a handful of times. The CDR3 region has the DNA TGTGCCAGCAGCTTAGCGCCGGGGACAGTGGAAGAGACCCAGTACTTC. It is translated as CASSLAPGTVEETQYF. V is TRBV7-8 and J is TRBJ2-5, with 7 positions matching TRBD1. The CDR3 is made up of 16 amino acids. Per the germline V gene, CDR1 is SGHVS and CDR2 is FQNEAQ. Trimming at V came to 0 bases and at J to 3 bases, leaving 7 bases not matched to a gene.

With regard to this clonotype: Being one base from a much bigger clone, this may be a read error. The V call is TRBV7-2, the J call TRBJ2-1; a weak D match, TRBD2 (5 bases). Germline loops: CDR1 SGHTA, CDR2 FQGNSA. V lost 0 bases to trimming and J lost 0 bases, with 12 bases between them. The CDR3 spans 17 residues. The CDR3 coding sequence is TGTGCCAGCAGCTTAGCTGGCGGGCTCGGCTCCTACAATGAGCAGTTCTTC. Its translation: CASSLAGGLGSYNEQFF.

About this clonotype itself: A single base separates this from a much larger clone, so it may be a read error. The rearrangement links TRBV7-3 to TRBJ1-1; possibly TRBD1 for D (5 bases). The CDR3 contains 15 residues. CDR1 SGHTA and CDR2 FQGTGA come from the germline V gene. CDR3 sequence: CAISRQLGMNTEAFF. The CDR3 DNA sequence: TGTGCCATCAGCCGACAGCTAGGCATGAACACTGAAGCTTTCTTT.

Ten or more counts support this clonotype. This chain connects TRBV7-9 to TRBJ2-4, with 9 bases matching TRBD1. Germline CDR1 and CDR2: SEHNR and FQNEAQ (reference sequence). The CDR3 extends over 18 amino acids. J lost 1 base, V lost 1 base, and 8 bases had no gene match. The CDR3 DNA follows: TGTGCCAGCAGCTTAGAACAGGGGGCCACTTTCGCCAAAAACATTCAGTACTTC. This translates into CASSLEQGATFAKNIQYF. The variable domain in full, completed from reference TRBV7-9 and TRBJ2-4, reads DTGVSQNPRHKITKRGQNVTFRCDPISEHNRLYWYRQTLGQGPEFLTYFQNEAQLEKSRLLSDRFSAERPKGSFSTLEIQRTEQGDSAMYLCASSLEQGATFAKNIQYFGAGTRLSVL.

This clonotype was recorded many times. This chain connects TRBV7-6 to TRBJ1-4; D call uncertain. This CDR3 region has 15 residues. V was shortened by 1 base and J by 4 bases, with 10 bases between the two germline ends. Germline CDR1 reads SGHVS; CDR2 reads FNYEAQ. CDR3 sequence reads: CASSLGKGFNEKLFF. CDR3 DNA: TGTGCCAGCAGCTTAGGCAAAGGTTTTAATGAAAAACTGTTTTTT.

The chain links TRBV6-5 to TRBJ1-5; D call uncertain. Germline loops: CDR1 MNHEY, CDR2 SVGAGI. This CDR3 contains 14 residues. Trimming stripped 2 bases from V and 6 bases from J, with 11 bases between. The CDR3 DNA reads as TGTGCCAGCAGTTACGGAGGGAACGGTCAGCCCCAGCATTTT. Translating it yields CASSYGGNGQPQHF.

This clonotype was recorded at least ten times. The J gene is TRBJ2-1, the V gene TRBV12-3 or TRBV12-4; D ambiguous. This CDR3 comprises 15 residues. Trimming took 3 bases from V and 4 from J, leaving 13 bases between them. As DNA, the CDR3 is TGTGCCAGCAGTTTTGGAACATCCGATTACAATGAGCAGTTCTTC. Amino acid sequence: CASSFGTSDYNEQFF.

The CDR3 DNA reads TGTGCCAGCAGTGAAGCCCGGATTTCAAAAGCTGAAGCTTTCTTT. Amino acids: CASSEARISKAEAFF. The genes are TRBV25-1 and TRBJ1-1, with no clear D. From germline, CDR1 is MGHDK and CDR2 SYGVNS. The CDR3 consists of 15 residues. Trimming left V 2 bases short and J 6 bases short, with 16 bases between.

In its sample, this clonotype was seen a few times. The chain uses TRBV4-1 and TRBJ1-5; TRBD1 is a possible D gene (5 bases). Germline loops: CDR1 MGHRA, CDR2 YSYEKL. The CDR3 is made up of 16 amino acids. Trimming cost V 1 base and J 4 bases, with 14 bases left between them. The CDR3: CASSQVRQYPNQPQHF. In nucleotides, the CDR3 is TGCGCCAGCAGCCAAGTGCGACAGTACCCTAATCAGCCCCAGCATTTT.

In this sample, this clonotype turned up a few times. V gene TRBV6-5 combines with J gene TRBJ1-1, with TRBD1 matching over 7 bases. The ends lost 2 bases at V and 6 bases at J; junction bases unmatched: 6. The CDR3 is 14 amino acids. CDR1 and CDR2 from the germline V gene are MNHEY and SVGAGI. The CDR3 region has the DNA TGTGCCAGCAGTTACAGGGGGCTGGTGGCTGAAGCTTTCTTT. It is translated as CASSYRGLVAEAFF.

This clonotype was recorded once. A junction boundary mismatches the germline segment, possibly from a read error. This chain uses TRBV7-9 with TRBJ2-7, with 7 bases lining up with TRBD1. The CDR3 runs 15 residues. The V gene's germline CDR1 is SEHNR and CDR2 FQNEAQ (reference sequence). CDR3 loop: CVSSLTGVTSYEQYF. The CDR3 nucleotides read TGTGTCAGCAGCCTTACAGGGGTAACCTCCTACGAGCAGTACTTC.

The rearrangement uses TRBV20-1 and TRBJ2-1; a weak D match, TRBD2 (5 bases). CDR3 length: 13 amino acids. With 8 bases removed from V and 8 bases from J, the gap between germline ends came to 19 bases. The V gene's germline CDR1 is DFQATT and CDR2 SNEGSKA (reference sequence). The CDR3 DNA follows: TGCAGTTTCCCGGGTGGGAGCGTCTATGAGCAGTTCTTC. Its translation: CSFPGGSVYEQFF.